These 4 T cell receptor beta chains share one sample of origin, sequenced in a study of T cell responses to AZD1222 COVID-19 vaccine. The table came from immunoSEQ multiplex PCR; TCRdb's copy has only in-frame clones and leaves some out. The data hold roughly 140,000 clones, with about 91% observed a single time. The specimen was peripheral blood, collected on day 0 of AZD1222 vaccination. All receptors come from an adult in good health.

The chain carries TRBV5-1 and TRBJ2-5; D not certain. CDR1 and CDR2 from the germline V gene are SGHRS and YFSETQ. This CDR3 is 16 amino acids long. Trimming pared 2 bases from V and 3 bases from J, leaving 17 bases between. The CDR3 bases are TGCGCCAGCAGCTTAACCCACCAGGAGTCAAAAGAGACCCAGTACTTC. As protein: CASSLTHQESKETQYF.

The V and J genes are TRBV6-4 and TRBJ2-3; TRBD1 agrees at 10 bases. The germline V gene has CDR1 MRHNA and CDR2 SNTAGT. There are 14 residues in the CDR3. The V gene end was trimmed by 2 bases and the J gene end by 10 bases; junction bases not matched to a gene: 6. The CDR3 DNA sequence: TGTGCCAGCAGTGACCCCCCCGGGACAGGGGCGCAGTATTTT. It is translated as CASSDPPGTGAQYF.

This chain joins TRBV5-1 and TRBJ1-5, with D uncertain. This CDR3 is 14 amino acids long. V shed 2 bases and J shed 3 bases, with 9 bases lying between them. Germline V gives CDR1 SGHRS, CDR2 YFSETQ. The CDR3 is CASSLGGNNQPQHF. In nucleotides, the CDR3 is TGCGCCAGCAGCTTAGGCGGTAACAATCAGCCCCAGCATTTT. The full variable domain, in which reference TRBV5-1 and TRBJ1-5 provide the parts outside the CDR3, is KAGVTQTPRYLIKTRGQQVTLSCSPISGHRSVSWYQQTPGQGLQFLFEYFSETQRNKGNFPGRFSGRQFSNSRSEMNVSTLELGDSALYLCASSLGGNNQPQHFGDGTRLSIL.

The rearrangement uses TRBV14 and TRBJ2-1; 14 bases line up with TRBD2. CDR3 length: 19 amino acids. CDR1 and CDR2 (germline): SGHDN, FVKESK. V was pared by 1 base and J by 0 bases, with 5 bases of the junction left unmatched. CDR3 region: CASSQGLAGGPSSYNEQFF. The CDR3 DNA sequence: TGTGCCAGCAGCCAAGGACTAGCGGGAGGGCCAAGCTCCTACAATGAGCAGTTCTTC.